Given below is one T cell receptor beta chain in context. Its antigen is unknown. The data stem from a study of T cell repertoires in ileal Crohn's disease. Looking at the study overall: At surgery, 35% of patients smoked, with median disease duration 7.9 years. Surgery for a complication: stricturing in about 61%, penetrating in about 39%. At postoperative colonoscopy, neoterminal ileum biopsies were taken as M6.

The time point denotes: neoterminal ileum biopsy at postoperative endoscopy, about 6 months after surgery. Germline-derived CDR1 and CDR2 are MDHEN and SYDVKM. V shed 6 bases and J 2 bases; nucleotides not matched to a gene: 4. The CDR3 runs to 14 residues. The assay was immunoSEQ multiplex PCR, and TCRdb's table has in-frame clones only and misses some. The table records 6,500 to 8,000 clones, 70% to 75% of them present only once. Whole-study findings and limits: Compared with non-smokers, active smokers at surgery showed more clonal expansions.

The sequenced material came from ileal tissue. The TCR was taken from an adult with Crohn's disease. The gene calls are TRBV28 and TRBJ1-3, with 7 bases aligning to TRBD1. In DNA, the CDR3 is TGTGCCAGCAGCCCAGGACAGGCTGGAAACACCATATATTTT. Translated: CASSPGQAGNTIYF.